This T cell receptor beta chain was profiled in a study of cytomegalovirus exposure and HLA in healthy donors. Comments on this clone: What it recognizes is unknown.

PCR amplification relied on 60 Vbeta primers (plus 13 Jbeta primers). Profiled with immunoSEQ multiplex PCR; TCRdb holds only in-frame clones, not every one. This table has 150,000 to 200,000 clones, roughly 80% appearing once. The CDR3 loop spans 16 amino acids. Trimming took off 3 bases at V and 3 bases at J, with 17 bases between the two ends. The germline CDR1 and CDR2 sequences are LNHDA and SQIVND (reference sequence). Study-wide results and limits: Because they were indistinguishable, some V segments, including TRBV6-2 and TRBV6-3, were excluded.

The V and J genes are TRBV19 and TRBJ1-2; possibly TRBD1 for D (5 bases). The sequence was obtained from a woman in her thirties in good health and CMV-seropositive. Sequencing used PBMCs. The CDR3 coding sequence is TGTGCCAGTAGTATCGGCATTGGGGCCCAAGACTATGGCTACACCTTC. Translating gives CASSIGIGAQDYGYTF.